This record concerns one TCR beta chain sequence. Its specificity is not known. These data come from a study of T cell repertoires in cytomegalovirus infection. Findings and limits, study-wide: The cumulative frequency of public TCR beta families identified carriers of CMV plus the relevant HLA.

This CDR3 spans 14 amino acids. CDR1 MNHNS and CDR2 SASEGT come from the germline V gene. V gave up 4 bases and J gave up 3 bases, with 13 bases separating them. TCRdb ran MiXCR on the reads and lists one entry per CDR3 protein. The table lists 640,000 or so distinct CDR3 sequences, around 31% of them singletons, with 18% in the top ten. The material was cultured PBMCs, obtained from culture after CMV antigen stimulation. This receptor was taken from a human donor in good health (CMV status not recorded). Some clones in this sample may be carry-over from other donors' samples. This chain joins TRBV6-1 and TRBJ2-7; D is perhaps TRBD2 (6 bases). The CDR3 is CASSGVRGIYEQYF. In nucleotides, the CDR3 is TGTGCCAGCAGTGGGGTCCGGGGGATCTACGAGCAGTACTTC.